A selection of T cell receptor beta chains follows, all from one sample in a study of vaccination and CD4 T cells after COVID-19. Via MiXCR, TCRdb re-called the PCR reads, giving one row per CDR3 protein. Among around 20,000 distinct CDR3 sequences listed, less than 55% were seen once. Which antigens these TCRs recognize remains unknown. The sample consisted of cultured CD4+ T cells from blood. These receptors were taken from a human donor with COVID-19. CDR3s include the opening cysteine and the closing phenylalanine or tryptophan. A D gene is named only where the DNA matches it firmly. Size is omitted from some rows. Given values are once, few, many or a class for expanded clones.

j_gene | abundance | d_gene | v_gene | CDR3aa | CDR3nt
TRBJ2-5 | - | TRBD2 | TRBV9 | CASTRRVRRGKETQYF | TGTGCCAGCACTCGCAGAGTGCGGCGGGGGAAAGAGACCCAGTACTTC
TRBJ1-1 | - | - | TRBV7-9 | CALRRLNTEAFF | TGTGCCCTGAGGAGACTGAACACTGAAGCTTTCTTT
TRBJ2-3 | - | TRBD1 | TRBV30 | CAWSFSGTGGDTQYF | TGTGCCTGGAGTTTCTCCGGGACAGGGGGAGATACGCAGTATTTT
TRBJ1-3 | - | - | TRBV7-2 | CASSLGTERNTIYF | TGTGCCAGCAGCTTAGGGACAGAGAGAAACACCATATATTTT
TRBJ2-1 | - | - | TRBV20-1 | CSALTEYNEQFF | TGCAGTGCCCTTACAGAATACAATGAGCAGTTCTTC
TRBJ2-5 | - | - | TRBV20-1 | CSASGGNQETQYF | TGCAGTGCTTCCGGGGGAAACCAAGAGACCCAGTACTTC
TRBJ1-5 | few | - | TRBV7-2 | CASSSDMDRINQPQHF | TGTGCCAGCAGCAGTGATATGGACAGAATCAATCAGCCCCAGCATTTT
TRBJ2-1 | - | - | TRBV7-2 | CASSFIHNEQFF | TGTGCCAGCAGCTTTATACACAATGAGCAGTTCTTC
TRBJ2-2 | - | - | TRBV20-1 | CSAPMVPGELFF | TGCAGTGCTCCAATGGTTCCCGGGGAGCTGTTTTTT
TRBJ1-1 | - | - | TRBV5-1 | CASSLVTRAENTEAFF | TGCGCCAGCAGCTTGGTAACGCGGGCAGAGAACACTGAAGCTTTCTTT
TRBJ1-1 | - | - | TRBV28 | CATRGDTEAFF | TGTGCCACCAGGGGCGACACTGAAGCTTTCTTT
TRBJ1-2 | few | TRBD1 | TRBV20-1 | CSARERQGPKANYGYTF | TGCAGTGCTAGAGAGCGACAGGGACCTAAAGCTAACTATGGCTACACCTTC
TRBJ2-3 | - | TRBD2 | TRBV20-1 | CSARRLAGGTDTQYF | TGCAGTGCTAGAAGACTAGCGGGGGGCACAGATACGCAGTATTTT
TRBJ2-5 | few | - | TRBV24-1 | CATSQSGQTEETQYF | TGTGCCACCAGTCAATCAGGTCAGACCGAAGAGACCCAGTACTTC
TRBJ1-6 | - | - | TRBV20-1 | CSARDSASSYNSPLHF | TGCAGTGCTAGAGATTCAGCGAGCTCCTATAATTCACCCCTCCACTTT
TRBJ2-3 | medium-sized | - | TRBV7-8 | CASSLGASTDTQYF | TGTGCCAGCAGCTTAGGCGCTTCCACAGATACGCAGTATTTT
TRBJ1-1 | - | TRBD1 | TRBV18 | CASSPGDSPTLNTEAFF | TGTGCCAGCTCGCCAGGGGACAGCCCTACATTGAACACTGAAGCTTTCTTT
TRBJ2-7 | - | TRBD1 | TRBV27 | CASSFFPGTGGSYEQYF | TGTGCCAGCAGTTTTTTCCCCGGGACAGGGGGCTCCTACGAGCAGTACTTC
TRBJ1-2 | - | - | TRBV20-1 | CSAFGSKANYGYTF | TGCAGTGCTTTCGGATCTAAAGCTAACTATGGCTACACCTTC
TRBJ2-5 | - | - | TRBV10-3 | CAISATREQETQYF | TGTGCCATCAGTGCTACTAGGGAACAAGAGACCCAGTACTTC
TRBJ1-1 | few | - | TRBV2 | CASKRSQGNMNTEAFF | TGTGCCAGCAAACGATCGCAGGGGAATATGAACACTGAAGCTTTCTTT
TRBJ2-2 | - | - | TRBV20-1 | CSASPILGSYTGELFF | TGCAGTGCTAGTCCTATCTTAGGCAGCTACACCGGGGAGCTGTTTTTT
TRBJ2-5 | few | TRBD2 | TRBV7-2 | CASSLGNGRGQETQYF | TGTGCCAGCAGCTTGGGGAATGGGCGGGGGCAAGAGACCCAGTACTTC
TRBJ2-1 | - | TRBD2 | TRBV6-1 | CASRGPGGGNEQFF | TGTGCCAGCAGGGGACCGGGGGGGGGCAATGAGCAGTTCTTC